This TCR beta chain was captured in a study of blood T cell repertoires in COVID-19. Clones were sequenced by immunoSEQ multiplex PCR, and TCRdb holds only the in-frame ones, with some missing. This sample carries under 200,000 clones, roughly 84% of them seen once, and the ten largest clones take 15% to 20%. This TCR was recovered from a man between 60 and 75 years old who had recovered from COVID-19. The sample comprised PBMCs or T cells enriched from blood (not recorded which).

The CDR3 DNA is TGTGCCAGCAGCCATAGGGGGGGGCGGCAGATCTACAATGAGCAGTTCTTC. Translation: CASSHRGGRQIYNEQFF. V gene TRBV7-2 combines with J gene TRBJ2-1, with TRBD2 as a possible D gene (7 bases). The V end was cut by 5 bases, the J end by 3 bases, with 20 bases between. Germline assignment: CDR1 SGHTA and CDR2 FQGNSA. The CDR3 covers 17 residues.